These T cell receptor beta chains were read from a single sample in a study of blood T cell repertoires in COVID-19. TCRdb's table, derived via immunoSEQ multiplex PCR, lists solely in-frame clones and lacks some. The top ten clones hold approximately 30% of a sample with 150,000 or so clones, around 83% of them seen once. The sequenced sample consisted of peripheral blood. The receptors originated from a woman in her fifties or sixties with acute or convalescent COVID-19. Both conserved end residues are part of each CDR3. Fields, in order: clone size, J gene, D gene, V gene, CDR3 protein, CDR3 DNA. D genes are given only for firm matches. Size is stated for part of the rows, as once, few or many counts, or as a class when the clone is expanded.

- TRBJ1-4 TRBD1 TRBV25-1 CASSGVSRGTNEKLFF TGTGCCAGCAGTGGAGTCTCCAGGGGGACTAATGAAAAACTGTTTTTT
- TRBJ1-6 - TRBV19 CATRGRWGDNSPLHF TGTGCCACCAGAGGGCGTTGGGGAGATAATTCACCCCTCCACTTT
- TRBJ1-1 - TRBV12-3/TRBV12-4 CASSFAVTEAFF TGTGCCAGCAGTTTTGCGGTGACTGAAGCTTTCTTT
- TRBJ1-1 - TRBV5-1 CASSLDSGNTEAFF TGCGCCAGCAGCTTGGACAGCGGTAACACTGAAGCTTTCTTT
- TRBJ1-2 - TRBV11-3 CASSHAGGAGYTF TGTGCCAGCAGCCACGCCGGCGGGGCGGGCTACACCTTC
- TRBJ1-5 - TRBV12-5 CASGLANSNQPQHF TGTGCTAGTGGTTTGGCCAATAGCAATCAGCCCCAGCATTTT
- TRBJ2-5 TRBD2 TRBV3-1/TRBV3-2 CASSQGTIAGGPKETQYF TGTGCCAGCAGCCAAGGGACTATAGCGGGGGGGCCCAAAGAGACCCAGTACTTC
- TRBJ2-3 - TRBV30 CAWRDLGLRTDTQYF TGTGCCTGGAGAGATCTAGGACTTCGCACAGATACGCAGTATTTT
- TRBJ2-1 - TRBV30 CAWSGGGGGPNYNEQFF TGTGCCTGGAGTGGGGGGGGAGGGGGACCGAACTACAATGAGCAGTTCTTC
- TRBJ2-5 - TRBV5-4 CASSLAGNGETQYF TGTGCCAGCAGCTTGGCAGGGAACGGGGAGACCCAGTACTTC
- TRBJ2-2 TRBD2 TRBV7-9 CASSLGIAGGHGELFF TGTGCCAGCAGCTTGGGAATAGCGGGGGGCCACGGGGAGCTGTTTTTT
- TRBJ2-2 - TRBV10-2 CASSSAGPRGNTGELFF TGCGCCAGCAGTTCCGCTGGCCCCAGGGGGAACACCGGGGAGCTGTTTTTT
once TRBJ1-2 TRBD1 TRBV4-1 CASSQIGTGMGYTF TGCGCCAGCAGCCAAATCGGGACAGGGATGGGCTACACCTTC
- TRBJ1-5 - TRBV3-1/TRBV3-2 CASSQDGAGKGNQPQHF TGTGCCAGCAGCCAAGATGGGGCAGGGAAAGGCAATCAGCCCCAGCATTTT
- TRBJ1-3 TRBD1 TRBV6-5 CASSYRPTGLGNTIYF TGTGCCAGCAGTTACCGCCCGACAGGGTTAGGAAACACCATATATTTT
few TRBJ1-6 TRBD1 TRBV2 CASSVPGQGTGSPLHF TGTGCCAGCAGTGTCCCGGGACAGGGGACGGGTTCACCCCTCCACTTT
- TRBJ2-6 - TRBV27 CASSPSIWGLTEGANVLTF TGTGCCAGCAGTCCGAGTATATGGGGCCTAACGGAAGGGGCCAACGTCCTGACTTTC
- TRBJ1-2 - TRBV4-2 CASSQDKGYYGYTF TGTGCCAGCAGCCAAGATAAGGGGTACTATGGCTACACCTTC